This T cell receptor beta chain was sequenced during a study of prognosis after radiotherapy for stage I lung cancer. The wider study: None of the non-small cell lung cancer patients was considered medically operable. For radiotherapy, patients got SBRT split into 3 to 5 fractions, giving a biologically effective dose of at least 100 Gy.

By sample share, this clonotype is medium-sized. Genomic DNA served as the source from which two-round multiplex PCR generated TCR beta CDR3 amplicons. First-round PCR amplification was performed with primers specific to each TRBV and TRBJ gene. TCRdb re-called the multiplex PCR reads with MiXCR, one entry per CDR3 protein. The sample lists about 12,000 distinct CDR3 sequences; around half were seen once. J gave up 3 bases and V 5 bases, and 5 bases lay outside the gene matches. CDR1 and CDR2 from the germline V gene are SNHLY and FYNNEI. This CDR3 region has 15 residues. This sample comprised PBMCs, obtained before or after stereotactic body radiation therapy (not recorded which). The genes are TRBV2 and TRBJ2-7; 12 nucleotides agree with TRBD2. The sequence came from a donor over 45 with non-small cell lung cancer. Here the CDR3 DNA reads TGTGCCAGCAGTCCACGGACTAGCGGGAACTACGAGCAGTACTTC. Translation gives CASSPRTSGNYEQYF. Based on the CDR3 plus reference TRBV2 and TRBJ2-7, the full variable domain is EPEVTQTPSHQVTQMGQEVILRCVPISNHLYFYWYRQILGQKVEFLVSFYNNEISEKSEIFDDQFSVERPDGSNFTLKIRSTKLEDSAMYFCASSPRTSGNYEQYFGPGTRLTVT.